Given below is one T cell receptor (beta chain) in context. This record comes from a study of blood T cell repertoires in COVID-19. Study-wide context: Samples came from the United States, Italy and Spain, spanning acute and convalescent COVID-19.

Per the authors' pipeline: Amplification from reference gene primers served as the basis for estimated nucleated cell counts. TCRdb's copy holds only in-frame clones and misses some; the assay was immunoSEQ multiplex PCR. Clone size and the V and J calls come from that table; the DNA yielded D and trimming. The sample lists approximately 150,000 clones; roughly 88% were seen once. The germline V gene encodes CDR1 LNHNV and CDR2 YYDKDF (reference sequence). The CDR3 has 17 amino acids. Trimming removed 0 bases from V and 1 base from J, with 15 bases in between. The clonotype originates from a woman aged 45-65 years with acute or convalescent COVID-19. The chain combines TRBV15 with TRBJ1-1; perhaps TRBD1 as D (6 bases). Sequences were obtained from peripheral blood. The CDR3 region has the DNA TGTGCCACCAGCAGAGATCGGGGCGGACAGTCGAACACTGAAGCTTTCTTT. Translating it yields CATSRDRGGQSNTEAFF.